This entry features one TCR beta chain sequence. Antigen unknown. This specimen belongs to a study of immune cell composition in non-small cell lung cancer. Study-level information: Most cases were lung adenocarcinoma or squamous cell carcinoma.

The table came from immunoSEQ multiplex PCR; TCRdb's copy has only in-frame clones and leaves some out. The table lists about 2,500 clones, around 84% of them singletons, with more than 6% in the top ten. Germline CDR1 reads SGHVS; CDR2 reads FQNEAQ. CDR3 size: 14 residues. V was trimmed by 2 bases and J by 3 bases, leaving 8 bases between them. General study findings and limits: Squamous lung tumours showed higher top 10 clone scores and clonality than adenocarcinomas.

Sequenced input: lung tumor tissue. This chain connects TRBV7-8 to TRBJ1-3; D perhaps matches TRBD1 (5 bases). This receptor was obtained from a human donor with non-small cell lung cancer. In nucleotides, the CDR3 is TGTGCCAGCAGCTTACTGGGGCTTGGAAACACCATATATTTT. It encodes CASSLLGLGNTIYF. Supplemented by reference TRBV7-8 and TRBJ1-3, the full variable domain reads GAGVSQSPRYKVAKRGQDVALRCDPISGHVSLFWYQQALGQGPEFLTYFQNEAQLDKSGLPSDRFFAERPEGSVSTLKIQRTQQEDSAVYLCASSLLGLGNTIYFGEGSWLTVV.